Described below is a single TCR beta chain sequence and its context. Its target antigen remains unknown. Per-nucleotide qualities are absent, and no much larger clonotype sits a single base away. The immunoSEQ Assay, a bias-controlled multiplex PCR, was used to amplify TCRbeta CDR3 regions from genomic DNA. On the study's bioinformatics: Nucleated cell counts per sample were estimated from amplification of reference gene primers within the assay. Sequence reads were collapsed and filtered to measure the absolute abundance of every unique TCRbeta CDR3 rearrangement. For each sample, productive Simpson clonality was calculated as the square root of Simpson's diversity index over productive rearrangements. In TCRdb, the immuneACCESS table is reduced to in-frame sequences with V and J assigned. These tables do not hold every clone; where another copy was compared, an unresolved V gene accounts for under half, and the others remain unexplained. That table is the source of V, J and clone size, and D and trimming were worked out from the DNA. This sample comprises approximately 70,000 clones, under 95% of them detected only once. The ten top clones hold more than 8% of the sample.

Each collaborating institution followed its own protocols to collect whole blood in K2EDTA tubes. For TCRbeta analysis, collaborators shipped samples in one of three forms: frozen whole blood, isolated PBMCs, or DNA extracted from either of those sample types. The entry originates in a study of blood T cell repertoires in COVID-19 (dated by TCRdb to 2018 to 2020). For the study in its entirety: The collaborator samples originated in the United States, Italy and Spain and spanned the acute and convalescent phases of COVID-19. The prospective study material was composed of cDNA or gDNA derived from T cells, B-cell-depleted T cells, or PBMCs. Subjects who had been exposed to COVID-19, were actively infected with it, or had recovered from it provided the deeply sampled blood TCRbeta repertoires that made up the dataset. The repertoires were released in a freely available public database meant as a resource for research on the immune response to SARS-CoV-2. The samples were drawn from two sources: the first 160 participants of the ongoing ImmuneRACE study, and 1,000 to 1,500 subjects contributed by 6 global collaborators. The sample metadata nearly always contained a de-identified subject ID, COVID-19 status, age in years and sex. Where available, HLA class I and class II types were obtained from metadata supplied by the sample provider rather than from assay-based typing.

The study at large found these results: The amount of clinical and demographic metadata varied by source and participant and was provided uncurated.

The receptor comes from a human donor in a cohort sampled during active COVID-19. Sequencing was done on a sample of peripheral blood.

CDR3 protein: CASSLTDNQPQHF. The DNA sequence is as follows: TGTGCCAGCAGCTTAACAGACAATCAGCCCCAGCATTTT. This chain is built from TRBV7-9 and TRBJ1-5, with the D gene uncertain. The CDR3 contains 13 residues, cysteine and phenylalanine counted. Here the CDR3 DNA is all that survives: 39 bases in frame from base 1. V loses 2 bases, J loses 3 bases, and the germline ends lie 5 bases apart. Taken from the germline V gene (reference sequence), the CDR1 and CDR2 loops are SEHNR and FQNEAQ.